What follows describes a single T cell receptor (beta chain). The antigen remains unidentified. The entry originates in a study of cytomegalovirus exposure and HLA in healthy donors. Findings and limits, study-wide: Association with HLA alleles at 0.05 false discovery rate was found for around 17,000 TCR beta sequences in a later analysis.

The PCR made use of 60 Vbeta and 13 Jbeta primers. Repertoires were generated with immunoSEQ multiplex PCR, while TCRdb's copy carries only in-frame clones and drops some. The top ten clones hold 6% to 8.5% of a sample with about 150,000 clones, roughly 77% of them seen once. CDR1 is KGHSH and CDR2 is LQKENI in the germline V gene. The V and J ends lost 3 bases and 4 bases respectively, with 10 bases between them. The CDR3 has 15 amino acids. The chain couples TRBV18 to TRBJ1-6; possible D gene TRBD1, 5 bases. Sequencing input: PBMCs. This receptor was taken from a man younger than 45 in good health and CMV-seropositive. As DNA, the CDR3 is TGTGCCAGCTCACCGGACATGGAATATAATTCACCCCTCCACTTT. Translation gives CASSPDMEYNSPLHF. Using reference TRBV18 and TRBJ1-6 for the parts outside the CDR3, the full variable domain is NAGVMQNPRHLVRRRGQEARLRCSPMKGHSHVYWYRQLPEEGLKFMVYLQKENIIDESGMPKERFSAEFPKEGPSILRIQQVVRGDSAAYFCASSPDMEYNSPLHFGNGTRLTVT.